Below, one T cell receptor (beta chain) is given with its context. The antigen remains unidentified. The sample comes from a study of CD8+CD57+ T cells in acquired aplastic anemia. Across the study: CD4+ reads averaged about 10.8 million in healthy donors. Findings and limits, study-wide: Common to patients and controls were roughly 30 CD8+ CDR3 sequences.

The template for TCR beta VDJ and CDR3 sequence profiling was genomic DNA. Using its own MiXCR run on the reads, TCRdb lists one record per CDR3 protein. The table includes about 110,000 distinct CDR3 sequences, 50% to 65% detected once. J lost 6 bases, V lost 4 bases, and 5 bases had no gene match. CDR1 ENHRY and CDR2 SYGVKD come from the germline V gene. The CDR3 consists of 14 residues. This receptor was identified in a human donor in good health, serving as a control. The V gene is TRBV10-3, the J gene TRBJ1-5; 8 nucleotides agree with TRBD1. Material: sorted CD4+, CD8+, or CD8+CD57+ T cells (not recorded which) from PBMCs. This chain's CDR3 is CAISAGGEGQPQHF. The CDR3, as DNA: TGTGCCATCAGTGCAGGGGGCGAGGGTCAGCCCCAGCATTTT.